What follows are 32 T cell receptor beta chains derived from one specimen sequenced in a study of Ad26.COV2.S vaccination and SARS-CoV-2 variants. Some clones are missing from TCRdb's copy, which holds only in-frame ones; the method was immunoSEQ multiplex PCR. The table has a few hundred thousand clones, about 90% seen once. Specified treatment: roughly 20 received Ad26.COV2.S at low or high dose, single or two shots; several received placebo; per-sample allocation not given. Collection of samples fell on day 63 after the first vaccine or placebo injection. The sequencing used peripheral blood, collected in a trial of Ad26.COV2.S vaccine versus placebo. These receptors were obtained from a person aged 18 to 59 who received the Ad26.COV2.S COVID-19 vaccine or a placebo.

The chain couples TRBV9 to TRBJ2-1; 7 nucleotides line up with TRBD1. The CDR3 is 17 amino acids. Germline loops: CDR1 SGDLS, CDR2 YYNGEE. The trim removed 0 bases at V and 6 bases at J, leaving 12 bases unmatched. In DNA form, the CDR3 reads TGTGCCAGCAGCGTAGGGATACTGGGGACAGATCGCAATGAGCAGTTCTTC. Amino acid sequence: CASSVGILGTDRNEQFF.

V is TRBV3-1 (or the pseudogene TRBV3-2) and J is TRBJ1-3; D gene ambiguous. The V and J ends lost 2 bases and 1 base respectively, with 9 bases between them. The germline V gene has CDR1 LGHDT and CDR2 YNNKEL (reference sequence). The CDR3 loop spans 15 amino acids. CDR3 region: CASSQHTESGNTIYF. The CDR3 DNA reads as TGTGCCAGCAGCCAACACACTGAATCTGGAAACACCATATATTTT.

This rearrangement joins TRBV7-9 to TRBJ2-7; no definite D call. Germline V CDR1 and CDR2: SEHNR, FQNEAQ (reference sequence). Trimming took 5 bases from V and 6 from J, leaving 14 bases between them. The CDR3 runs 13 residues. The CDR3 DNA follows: TGTGCCAGCAGCGCGGACCCTCGACTCGAGCAGTACTTC. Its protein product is CASSADPRLEQYF.

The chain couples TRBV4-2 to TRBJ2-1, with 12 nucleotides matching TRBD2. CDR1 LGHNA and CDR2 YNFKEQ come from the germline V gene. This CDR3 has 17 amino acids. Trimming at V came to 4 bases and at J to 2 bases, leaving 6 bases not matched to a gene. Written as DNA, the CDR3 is TGTGCCAGCAGCCGCGAGACTAGCGGGAGTGCCTACAATGAGCAGTTCTTC. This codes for CASSRETSGSAYNEQFF.

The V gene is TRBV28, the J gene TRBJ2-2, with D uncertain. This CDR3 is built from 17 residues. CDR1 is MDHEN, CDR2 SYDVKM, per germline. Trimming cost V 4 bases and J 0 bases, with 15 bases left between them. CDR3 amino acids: CASSSPFGVSNTGELFF. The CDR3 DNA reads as TGTGCCAGCAGTTCCCCTTTTGGGGTTTCGAACACCGGGGAGCTGTTTTTT.

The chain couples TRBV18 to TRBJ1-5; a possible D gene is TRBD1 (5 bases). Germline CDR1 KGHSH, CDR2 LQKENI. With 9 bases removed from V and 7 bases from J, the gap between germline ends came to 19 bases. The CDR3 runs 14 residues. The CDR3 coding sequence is TGTGCCAGGCCCCGGGCAGGGTCTTACCAGCCCCAGCATTTT. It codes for CARPRAGSYQPQHF.

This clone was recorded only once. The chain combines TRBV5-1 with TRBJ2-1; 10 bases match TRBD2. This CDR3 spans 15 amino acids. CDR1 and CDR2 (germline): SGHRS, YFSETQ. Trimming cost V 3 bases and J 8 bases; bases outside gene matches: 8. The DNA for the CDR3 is TGCGCCAGCAGCTCTAGCGGGAGTTCATCCTATGAGCAGTTCTTC. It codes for CASSSSGSSSYEQFF.

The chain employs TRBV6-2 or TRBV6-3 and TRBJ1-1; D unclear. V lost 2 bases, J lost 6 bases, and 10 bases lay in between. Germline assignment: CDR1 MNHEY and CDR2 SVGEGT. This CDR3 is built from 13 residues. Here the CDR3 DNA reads TGTGCCAGCAGTTACCGGGTCGCCTCTGAAGCTTTCTTT. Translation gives CASSYRVASEAFF.

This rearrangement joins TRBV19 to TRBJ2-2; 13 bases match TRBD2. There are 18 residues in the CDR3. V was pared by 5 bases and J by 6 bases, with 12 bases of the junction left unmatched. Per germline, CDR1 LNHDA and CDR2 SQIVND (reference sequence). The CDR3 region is CASSPSLAGGPMAGELFF. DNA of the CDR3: TGTGCCAGTAGTCCCTCACTAGCGGGAGGGCCGATGGCCGGGGAGCTGTTTTTT.

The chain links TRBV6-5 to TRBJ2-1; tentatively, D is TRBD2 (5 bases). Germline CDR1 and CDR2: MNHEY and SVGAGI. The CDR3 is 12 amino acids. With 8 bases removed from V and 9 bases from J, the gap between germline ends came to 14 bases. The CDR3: CASSAIASEQFF. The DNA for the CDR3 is TGTGCCAGCTCCGCGATAGCGTCTGAGCAGTTCTTC.

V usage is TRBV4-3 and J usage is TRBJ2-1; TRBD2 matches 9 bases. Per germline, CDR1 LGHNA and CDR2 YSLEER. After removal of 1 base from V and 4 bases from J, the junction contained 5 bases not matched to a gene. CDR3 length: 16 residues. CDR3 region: CASSQALREGYNEQFF. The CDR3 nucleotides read TGCGCCAGCAGCCAAGCCTTGCGGGAGGGATACAATGAGCAGTTCTTC.

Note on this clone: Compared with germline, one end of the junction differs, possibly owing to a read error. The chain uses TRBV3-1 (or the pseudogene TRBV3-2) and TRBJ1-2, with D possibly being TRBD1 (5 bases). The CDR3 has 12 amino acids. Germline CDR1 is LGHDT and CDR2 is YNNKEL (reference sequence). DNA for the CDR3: TGTGCCAGCAGCCAAGATCAGGGCAGGCGTTACTTC. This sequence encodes CASSQDQGRRYF.

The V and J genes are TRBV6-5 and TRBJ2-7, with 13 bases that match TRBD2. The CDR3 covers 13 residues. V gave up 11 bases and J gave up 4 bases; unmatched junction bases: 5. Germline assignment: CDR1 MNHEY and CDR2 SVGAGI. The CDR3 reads CAVTGLAGYEQYF. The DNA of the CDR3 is TGTGCCGTCACGGGACTAGCGGGATACGAGCAGTACTTC.

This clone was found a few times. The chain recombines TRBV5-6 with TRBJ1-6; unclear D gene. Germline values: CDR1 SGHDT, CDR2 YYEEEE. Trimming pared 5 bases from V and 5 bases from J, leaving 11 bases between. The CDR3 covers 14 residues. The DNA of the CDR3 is TGTGCCAGCAGTCGACGACCGGATAATTCACCCCTCCACTTT. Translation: CASSRRPDNSPLHF.

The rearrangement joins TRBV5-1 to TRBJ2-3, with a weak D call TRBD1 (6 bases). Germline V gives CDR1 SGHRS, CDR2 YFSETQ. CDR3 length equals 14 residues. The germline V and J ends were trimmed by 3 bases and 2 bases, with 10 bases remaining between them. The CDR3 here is CASSSTGPTDTQYF. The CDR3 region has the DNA TGCGCCAGCAGCTCGACAGGACCCACAGATACGCAGTATTTT.

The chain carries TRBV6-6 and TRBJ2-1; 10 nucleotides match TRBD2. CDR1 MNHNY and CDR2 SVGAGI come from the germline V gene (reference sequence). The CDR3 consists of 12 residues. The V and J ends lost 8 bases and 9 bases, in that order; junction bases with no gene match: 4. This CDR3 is CASQSGRGEQFF. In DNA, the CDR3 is TGTGCCAGCCAGAGCGGGAGGGGTGAGCAGTTCTTC.

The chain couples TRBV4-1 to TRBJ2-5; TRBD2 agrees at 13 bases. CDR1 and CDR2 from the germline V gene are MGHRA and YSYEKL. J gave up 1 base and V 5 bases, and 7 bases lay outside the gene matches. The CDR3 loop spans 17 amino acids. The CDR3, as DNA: TGCGCCAGCAGCTCCTGGACTAGCGGGAGCCTCCAAGAGACCCAGTACTTC. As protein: CASSSWTSGSLQETQYF.

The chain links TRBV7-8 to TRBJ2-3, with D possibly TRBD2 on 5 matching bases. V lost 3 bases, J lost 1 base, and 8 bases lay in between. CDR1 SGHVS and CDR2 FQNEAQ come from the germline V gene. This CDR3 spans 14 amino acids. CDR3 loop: CASSLRARTDTQYF. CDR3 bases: TGTGCCAGCAGCTTGCGGGCCCGCACAGATACGCAGTATTTT.

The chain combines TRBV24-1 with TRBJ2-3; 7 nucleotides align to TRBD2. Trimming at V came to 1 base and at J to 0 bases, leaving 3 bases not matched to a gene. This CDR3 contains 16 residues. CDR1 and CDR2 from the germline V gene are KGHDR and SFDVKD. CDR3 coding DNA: TGTGCCACCAGTGATTTAGCGGGAAAAAGCACAGATACGCAGTATTTT. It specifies CATSDLAGKSTDTQYF.

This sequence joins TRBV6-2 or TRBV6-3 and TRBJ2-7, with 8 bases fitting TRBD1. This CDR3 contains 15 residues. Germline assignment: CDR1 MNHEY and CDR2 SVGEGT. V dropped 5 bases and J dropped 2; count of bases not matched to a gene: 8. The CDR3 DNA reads TGTGCCAGCAGTCCCGGGTTGGGACAGGCCTACGAGCAGTACTTC. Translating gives CASSPGLGQAYEQYF.

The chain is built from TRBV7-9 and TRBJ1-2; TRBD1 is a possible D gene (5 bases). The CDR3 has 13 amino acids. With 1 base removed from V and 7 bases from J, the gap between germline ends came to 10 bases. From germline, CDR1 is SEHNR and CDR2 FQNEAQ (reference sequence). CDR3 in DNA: TGTGCCAGCAGCTTAGAGGGCAGGGTTGGCTACACCTTC. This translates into CASSLEGRVGYTF.

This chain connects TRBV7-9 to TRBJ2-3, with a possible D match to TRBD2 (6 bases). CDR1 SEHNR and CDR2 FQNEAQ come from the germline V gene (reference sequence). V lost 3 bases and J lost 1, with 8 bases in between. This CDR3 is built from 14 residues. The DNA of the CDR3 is TGTGCCAGCAGCTTGGAGGGGCGCACAGATACGCAGTATTTT. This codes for CASSLEGRTDTQYF.

The CDR3 spells CASSLDGNQPQHF. Written as DNA, the CDR3 is TGTGCCAGCAGCTTGGACGGCAATCAGCCCCAGCATTTT. J is TRBJ1-5 and V is TRBV5-5; no firm D call. Trimming stripped 0 bases from V and 2 bases from J, with 3 bases between. CDR1 SGHKS and CDR2 YYEKEE come from the germline V gene (reference sequence). The CDR3 spans 13 residues.

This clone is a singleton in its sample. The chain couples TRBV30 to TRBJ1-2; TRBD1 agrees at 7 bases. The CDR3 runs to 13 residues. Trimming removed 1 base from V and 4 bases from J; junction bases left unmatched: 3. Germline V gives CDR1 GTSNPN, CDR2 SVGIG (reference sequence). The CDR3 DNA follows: TGTGCCTGGAGTGGGGGACAGCTCTATGGCTACACCTTC. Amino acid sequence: CAWSGGQLYGYTF.

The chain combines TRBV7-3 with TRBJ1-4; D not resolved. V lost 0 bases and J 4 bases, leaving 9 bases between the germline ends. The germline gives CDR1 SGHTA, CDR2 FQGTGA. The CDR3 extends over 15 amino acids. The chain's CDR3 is CASSLTPAINEKLFF. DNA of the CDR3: TGTGCCAGCAGCTTAACCCCGGCCATTAATGAAAAACTGTTTTTT.

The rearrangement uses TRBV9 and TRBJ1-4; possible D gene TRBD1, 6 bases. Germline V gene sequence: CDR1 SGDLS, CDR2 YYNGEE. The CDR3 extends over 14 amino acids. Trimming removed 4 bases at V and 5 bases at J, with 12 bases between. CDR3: CASSLWDTNEKLFF. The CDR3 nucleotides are TGTGCCAGCAGCCTATGGGACACGAATGAAAAACTGTTTTTT.

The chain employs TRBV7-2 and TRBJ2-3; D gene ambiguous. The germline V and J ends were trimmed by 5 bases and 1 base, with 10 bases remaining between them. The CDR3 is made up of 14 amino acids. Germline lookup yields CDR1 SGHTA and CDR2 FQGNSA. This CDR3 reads CASSLQIGTDTQYF. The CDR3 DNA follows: TGTGCCAGCAGCCTTCAAATTGGCACAGATACGCAGTATTTT.

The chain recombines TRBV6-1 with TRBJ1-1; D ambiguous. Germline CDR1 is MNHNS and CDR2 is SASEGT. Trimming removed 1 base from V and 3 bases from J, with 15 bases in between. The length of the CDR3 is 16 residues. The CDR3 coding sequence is TGTGCCAGCAGTGAAGGACCTACTGCGGGGTACACTGAAGCTTTCTTT. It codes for CASSEGPTAGYTEAFF.

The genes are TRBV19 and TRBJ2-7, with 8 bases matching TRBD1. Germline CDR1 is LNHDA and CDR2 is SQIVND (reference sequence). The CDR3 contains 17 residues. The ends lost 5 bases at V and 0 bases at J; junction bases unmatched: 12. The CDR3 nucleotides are TGTGCCAGTAGTGGCAGATCCGGGACAGGAATCTCCTACGAGCAGTACTTC. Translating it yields CASSGRSGTGISYEQYF.

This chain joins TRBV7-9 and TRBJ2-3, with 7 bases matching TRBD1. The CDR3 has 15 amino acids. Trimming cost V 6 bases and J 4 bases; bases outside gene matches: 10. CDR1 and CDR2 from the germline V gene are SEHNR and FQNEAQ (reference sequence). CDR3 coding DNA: TGTGCCAGCAGTGTACAGGGGAACCTCGCAGATACGCAGTATTTT. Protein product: CASSVQGNLADTQYF.

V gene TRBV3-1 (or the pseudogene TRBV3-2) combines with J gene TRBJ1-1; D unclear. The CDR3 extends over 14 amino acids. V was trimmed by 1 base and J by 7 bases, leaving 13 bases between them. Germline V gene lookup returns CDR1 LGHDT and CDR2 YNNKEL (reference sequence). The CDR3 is CASSQGGFSGEAFF. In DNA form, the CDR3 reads TGTGCCAGCAGCCAAGGGGGTTTCAGCGGTGAAGCTTTCTTT.

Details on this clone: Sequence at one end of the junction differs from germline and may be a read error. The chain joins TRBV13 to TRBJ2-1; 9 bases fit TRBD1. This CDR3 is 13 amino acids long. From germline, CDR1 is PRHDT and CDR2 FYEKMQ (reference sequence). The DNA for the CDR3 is TGTGCCAGCAGCCCGTCGCGTCCGGGACAGGGTGTCTTC. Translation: CASSPSRPGQGVF.